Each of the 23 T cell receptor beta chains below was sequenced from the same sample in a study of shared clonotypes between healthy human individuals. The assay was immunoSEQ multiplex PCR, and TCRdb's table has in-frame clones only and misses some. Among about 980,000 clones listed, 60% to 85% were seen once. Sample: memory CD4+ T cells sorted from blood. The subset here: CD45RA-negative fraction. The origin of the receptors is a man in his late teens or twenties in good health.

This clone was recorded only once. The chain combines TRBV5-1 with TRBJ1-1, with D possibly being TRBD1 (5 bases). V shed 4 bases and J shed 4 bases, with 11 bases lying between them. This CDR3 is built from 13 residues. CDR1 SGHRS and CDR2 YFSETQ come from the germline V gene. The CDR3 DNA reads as TGCGCCAGCAGCCAGATCGGGGGCACTGAAGCTTTCTTT. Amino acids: CASSQIGGTEAFF.

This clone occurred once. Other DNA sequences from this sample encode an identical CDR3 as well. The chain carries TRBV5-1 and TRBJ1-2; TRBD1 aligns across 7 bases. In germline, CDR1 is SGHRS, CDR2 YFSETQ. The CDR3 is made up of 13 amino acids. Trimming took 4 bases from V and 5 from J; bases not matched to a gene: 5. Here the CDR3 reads CASSPDRVYGYTF. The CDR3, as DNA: TGCGCCAGCAGCCCCGACAGGGTGTATGGCTACACCTTC.

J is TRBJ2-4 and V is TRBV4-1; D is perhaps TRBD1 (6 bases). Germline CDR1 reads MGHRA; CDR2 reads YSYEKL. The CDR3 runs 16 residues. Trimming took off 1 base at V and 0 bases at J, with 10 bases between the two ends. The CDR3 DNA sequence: TGCGCCAGCAGCCAAGGAAGAGGGGGAGCCAAAAACATTCAGTACTTC. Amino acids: CASSQGRGGAKNIQYF.

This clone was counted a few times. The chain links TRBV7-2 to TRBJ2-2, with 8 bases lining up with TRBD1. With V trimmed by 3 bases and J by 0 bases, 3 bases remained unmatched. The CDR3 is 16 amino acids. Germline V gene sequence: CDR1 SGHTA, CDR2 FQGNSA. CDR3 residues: CASSLDRAPNTGELFF. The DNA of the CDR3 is TGTGCCAGCAGCTTGGACAGGGCGCCGAACACCGGGGAGCTGTTTTTT.

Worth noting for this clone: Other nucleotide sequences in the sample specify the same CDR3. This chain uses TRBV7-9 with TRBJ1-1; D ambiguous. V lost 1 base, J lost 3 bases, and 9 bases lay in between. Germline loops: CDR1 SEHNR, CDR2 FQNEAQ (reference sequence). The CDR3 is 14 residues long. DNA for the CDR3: TGTGCCAGCAGCTTAGAAAGGGAGTACACTGAAGCTTTCTTT. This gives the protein CASSLEREYTEAFF.

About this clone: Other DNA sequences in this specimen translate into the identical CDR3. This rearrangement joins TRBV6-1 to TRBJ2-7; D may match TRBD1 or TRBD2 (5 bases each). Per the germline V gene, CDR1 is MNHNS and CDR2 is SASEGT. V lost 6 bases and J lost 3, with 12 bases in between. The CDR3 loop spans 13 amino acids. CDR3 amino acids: CASRGDRLYEQYF. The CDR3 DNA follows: TGTGCCAGCAGGGGGGACCGTCTCTACGAGCAGTACTTC.

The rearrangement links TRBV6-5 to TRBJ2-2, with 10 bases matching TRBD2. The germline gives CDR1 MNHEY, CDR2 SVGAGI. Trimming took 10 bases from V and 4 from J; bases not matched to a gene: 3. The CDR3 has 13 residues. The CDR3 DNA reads TGTGCCACCAAGCGGGGGGGCACCGGGGAGCTGTTTTTT. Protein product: CATKRGGTGELFF.

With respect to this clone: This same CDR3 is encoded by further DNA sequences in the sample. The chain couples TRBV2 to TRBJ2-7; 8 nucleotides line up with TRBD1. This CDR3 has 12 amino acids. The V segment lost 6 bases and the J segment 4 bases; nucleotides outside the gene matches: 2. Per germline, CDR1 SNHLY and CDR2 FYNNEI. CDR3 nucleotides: TGTGCCAGCAGCGGACAGGGATACGAGCAGTACTTC. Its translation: CASSGQGYEQYF.

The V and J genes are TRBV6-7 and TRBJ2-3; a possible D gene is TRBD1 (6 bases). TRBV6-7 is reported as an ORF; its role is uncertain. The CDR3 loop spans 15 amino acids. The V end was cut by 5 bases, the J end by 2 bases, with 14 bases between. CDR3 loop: CASSTPGQLTDTQYF. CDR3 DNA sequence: TGTGCCAGCAGTACCCCGGGACAACTCACAGATACGCAGTATTTT.

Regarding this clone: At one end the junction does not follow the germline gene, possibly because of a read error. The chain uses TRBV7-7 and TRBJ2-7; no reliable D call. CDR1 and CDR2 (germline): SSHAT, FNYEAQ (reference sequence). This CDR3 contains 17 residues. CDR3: CASSLEVLETPYYEQYF. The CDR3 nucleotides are TGTGCTAGCAGCTTAGAGGTATTGGAGACTCCTTACTACGAGCAGTACTTC.

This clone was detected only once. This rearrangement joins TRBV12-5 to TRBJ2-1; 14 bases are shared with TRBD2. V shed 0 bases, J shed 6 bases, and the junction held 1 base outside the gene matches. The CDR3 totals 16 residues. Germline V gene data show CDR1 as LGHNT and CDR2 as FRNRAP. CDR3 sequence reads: CASGLVGTSGSNEQFF. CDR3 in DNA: TGTGCTAGTGGTTTGGTAGGGACTAGCGGGAGCAATGAGCAGTTCTTC. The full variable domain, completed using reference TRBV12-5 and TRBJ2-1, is DARVTQTPRHKVTEMGQEVTMRCQPILGHNTVFWYRQTMMQGLELLAYFRNRAPLDDSGMPKDRFSAEMPDATLATLKIQPSEPRDSAVYFCASGLVGTSGSNEQFFGPGTRLTVL.

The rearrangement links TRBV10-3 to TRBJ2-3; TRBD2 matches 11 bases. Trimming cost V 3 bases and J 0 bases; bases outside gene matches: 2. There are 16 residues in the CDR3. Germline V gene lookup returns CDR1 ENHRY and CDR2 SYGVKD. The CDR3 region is CAISDTSGGSTDTQYF. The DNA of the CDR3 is TGTGCCATCAGTGACACTAGCGGGGGAAGCACAGATACGCAGTATTTT.

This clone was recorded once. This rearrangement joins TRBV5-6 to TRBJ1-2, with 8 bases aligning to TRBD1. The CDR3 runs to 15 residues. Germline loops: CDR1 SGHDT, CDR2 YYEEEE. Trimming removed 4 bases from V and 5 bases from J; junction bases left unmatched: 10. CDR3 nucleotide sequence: TGTGCCAGCAGCCTCGCCGCAGGGGGCGCTTATGGCTACACCTTC. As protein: CASSLAAGGAYGYTF.

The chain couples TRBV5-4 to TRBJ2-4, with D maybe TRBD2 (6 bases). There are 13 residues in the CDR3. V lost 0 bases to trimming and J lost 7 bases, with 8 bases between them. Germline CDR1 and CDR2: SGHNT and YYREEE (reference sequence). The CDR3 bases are TGTGCCAGCAGCTTGGCGGGGGTGAACATTCAGTACTTC. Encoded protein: CASSLAGVNIQYF.

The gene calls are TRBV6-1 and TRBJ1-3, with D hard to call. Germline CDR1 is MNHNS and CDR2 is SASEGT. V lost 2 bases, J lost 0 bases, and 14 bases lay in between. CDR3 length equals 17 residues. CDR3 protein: CASSERAFPGSGNTIYF. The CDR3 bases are TGTGCCAGCAGTGAACGGGCCTTCCCAGGCTCTGGAAACACCATATATTTT.

The CDR3: CASSHQWTSYEQYF. Here the CDR3 DNA reads TGTGCCAGCAGCCACCAATGGACTTCCTACGAGCAGTACTTC. J is TRBJ2-7 and V is TRBV7-2; weak D call: TRBD2 (5 bases). CDR3 length: 14 amino acids. Germline loops: CDR1 SGHTA, CDR2 FQGNSA. Trimming removed 5 bases at V and 1 base at J, with 12 bases between.

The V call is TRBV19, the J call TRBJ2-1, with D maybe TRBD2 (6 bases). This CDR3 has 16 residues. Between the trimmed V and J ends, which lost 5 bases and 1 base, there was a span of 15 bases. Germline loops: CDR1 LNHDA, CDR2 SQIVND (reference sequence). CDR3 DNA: TGTGCCAGTAGTCCCCGTAGGGAGGCGTCCTACAATGAGCAGTTCTTC. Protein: CASSPRREASYNEQFF.

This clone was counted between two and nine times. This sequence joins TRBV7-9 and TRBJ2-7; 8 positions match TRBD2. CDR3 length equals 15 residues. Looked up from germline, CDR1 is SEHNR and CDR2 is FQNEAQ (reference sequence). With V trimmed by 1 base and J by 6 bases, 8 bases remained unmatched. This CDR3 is CASSLVEAGVFEQYF. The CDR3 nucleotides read TGTGCCAGCAGCTTAGTTGAAGCGGGAGTATTCGAGCAGTACTTC.

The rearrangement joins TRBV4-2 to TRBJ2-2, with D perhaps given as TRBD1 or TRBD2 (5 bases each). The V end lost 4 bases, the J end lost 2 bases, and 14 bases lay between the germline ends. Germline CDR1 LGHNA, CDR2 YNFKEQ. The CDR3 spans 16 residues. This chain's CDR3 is CASSRVMGVNTGELFF. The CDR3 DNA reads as TGTGCCAGCAGCCGAGTTATGGGGGTAAACACCGGGGAGCTGTTTTTT.

In nucleotides, the CDR3 is TGTGCCAGCAGCGTAGCTCCCGGGACAGGGGACTATGGCTACACCTTC. Its translation is CASSVAPGTGDYGYTF. The chain carries TRBV9 and TRBJ1-2; the match to TRBD1 covers 10 bases. The CDR3 covers 16 residues. J lost 3 bases, V lost 0 bases, and 5 bases had no gene match. CDR1 is SGDLS and CDR2 is YYNGEE in the germline V gene.

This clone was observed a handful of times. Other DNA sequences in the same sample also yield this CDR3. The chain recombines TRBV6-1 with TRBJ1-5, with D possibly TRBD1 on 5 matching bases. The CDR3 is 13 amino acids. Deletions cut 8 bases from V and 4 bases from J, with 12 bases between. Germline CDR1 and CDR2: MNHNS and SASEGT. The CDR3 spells CASSGSGNQPQHF. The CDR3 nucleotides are TGTGCCAGCTCAGGGTCCGGAAATCAGCCCCAGCATTTT.

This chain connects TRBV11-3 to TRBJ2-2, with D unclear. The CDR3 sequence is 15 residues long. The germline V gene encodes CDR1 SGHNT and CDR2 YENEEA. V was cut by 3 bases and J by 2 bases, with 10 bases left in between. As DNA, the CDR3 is TGTGCCAGCAGCTTGGACGGTTCTAACACCGGGGAGCTGTTTTTT. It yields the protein CASSLDGSNTGELFF.

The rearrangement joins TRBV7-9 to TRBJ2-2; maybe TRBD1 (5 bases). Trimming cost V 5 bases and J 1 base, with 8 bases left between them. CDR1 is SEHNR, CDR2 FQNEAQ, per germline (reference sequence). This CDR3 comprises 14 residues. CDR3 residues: CASSPGQNTGELFF. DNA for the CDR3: TGTGCCAGCAGCCCCGGACAGAACACCGGGGAGCTGTTTTTT.